The 2 T cell receptor beta chains given below trace back to one sample, sequenced in a study of shared clonotypes between healthy human individuals. Sequencing was performed with immunoSEQ multiplex PCR; in TCRdb, only in-frame clones are kept and a portion is missing. The sample contains 2 million to 3 million clones, 90% to 95% of which appear only once. Sequencing was done on a sample of naive CD4+ T cells from PBMCs. The subset here: CD45RA+ positively selected. The receptors here all came from a man between 18 and 35 years old in good health. Some clones in this sample may be carry-over from other donors' samples.

Comment on this clone: The same CDR3 can be traced to other DNA sequences in this sample. The chain has TRBV6-1 and TRBJ1-5, with 9 bases identical to TRBD1. CDR1 MNHNS and CDR2 SASEGT come from the germline V gene. CDR3 length: 14 residues. Losses at the gene ends were 6 bases for V and 5 bases for J; bases not matched to a gene: 5. The CDR3 reads CASRGTGQDQPQHF. For the CDR3, the DNA is TGTGCCAGCAGGGGGACAGGGCAAGATCAGCCCCAGCATTTT.

The chain joins TRBV5-4 to TRBJ1-5; D is ambiguous. This CDR3 comprises 14 residues. V shed 0 bases and J shed 3 bases, with 7 bases lying between them. Germline V gene data show CDR1 as SGHNT and CDR2 as YYREEE (reference sequence). The CDR3 nucleotides read TGTGCCAGCAGCTTGGACCCATTCAATCAGCCCCAGCATTTT. This gives the protein CASSLDPFNQPQHF.